This T cell receptor (beta chain) was identified in a study of cytomegalovirus exposure and HLA in healthy donors. Study-wide background: Early released data had about 85 million unique TCRs, all coming from HLA-typed donors.

The study ran its PCR with 60 Vbeta and 13 Jbeta primers. Produced via immunoSEQ multiplex PCR; TCRdb's table is partial and in-frame only. This sample yields some 90,000 clones, of which under 85% are seen a single time; about 1.9% belongs to the top ten. Notes on the study in general: In a later analysis, compared with equally common non-associated chains, HLA-associated beta chains were more expanded. A later analysis found TCR association rates differed by HLA locus, highest for DRB1 and lowest for HLA-C. In vitro testing confirmed a few CMV-associated chains as specific for CMV antigens.

Germline V CDR1 and CDR2: MGHRA, YSYEKL. This CDR3 is built from 15 residues. Unmatched junction bases numbered 9, after V lost 3 bases and J lost 5 bases. To note about this clone: Antigen specificity is unknown.

The specimen sequenced was PBMCs. The rearrangement uses TRBV4-1 and TRBJ1-2, with 7 bases fitting TRBD1. This receptor was obtained from a boy aged 5-17 years in good health and CMV-seronegative. The CDR3 DNA reads TGCGCCAGCAGCCAGCGAACCGGGACAGCATATGGCTACACCTTC. It translates to CASSQRTGTAYGYTF.